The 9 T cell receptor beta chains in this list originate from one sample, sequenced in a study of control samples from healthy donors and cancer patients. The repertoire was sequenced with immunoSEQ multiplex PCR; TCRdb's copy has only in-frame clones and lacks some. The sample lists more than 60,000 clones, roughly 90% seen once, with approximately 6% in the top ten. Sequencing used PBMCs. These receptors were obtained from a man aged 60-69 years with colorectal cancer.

CDR3 nucleotides: TGTGCCAGCTCACCACCGGGGGCGAGGGAGACCCAGTACTTC. Translating gives CASSPPGARETQYF. The chain is built from TRBV18 and TRBJ2-5, with a weak D call TRBD1 (6 bases). The CDR3 has 14 amino acids. V lost 0 bases, J lost 5 bases, and 10 bases lay in between. Germline V lookup: CDR1 KGHSH, CDR2 LQKENI.

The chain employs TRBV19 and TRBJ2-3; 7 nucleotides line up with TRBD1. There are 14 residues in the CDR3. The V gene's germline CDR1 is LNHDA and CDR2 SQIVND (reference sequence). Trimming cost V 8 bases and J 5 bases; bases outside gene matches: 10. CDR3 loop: CASGKGATGDTQYF. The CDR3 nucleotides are TGTGCCAGTGGTAAGGGGGCAACGGGAGATACGCAGTATTTT.

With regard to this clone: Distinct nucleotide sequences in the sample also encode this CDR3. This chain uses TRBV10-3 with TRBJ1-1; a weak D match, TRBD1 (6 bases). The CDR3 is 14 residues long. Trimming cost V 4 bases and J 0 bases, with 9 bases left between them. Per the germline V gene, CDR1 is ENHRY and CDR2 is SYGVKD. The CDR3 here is CAISGGAVNTEAFF. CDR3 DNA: TGTGCCATCAGTGGGGGGGCAGTGAACACTGAAGCTTTCTTT.

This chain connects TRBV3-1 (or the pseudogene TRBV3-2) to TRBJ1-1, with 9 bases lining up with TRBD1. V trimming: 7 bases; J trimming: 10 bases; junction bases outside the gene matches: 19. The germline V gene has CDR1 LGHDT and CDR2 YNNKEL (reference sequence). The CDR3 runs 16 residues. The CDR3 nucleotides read TGTGCCAGCACCCCGCGGGGCCTCCGGGACAGGGAGGCAGCTTTCTTT. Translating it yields CASTPRGLRDREAAFF.

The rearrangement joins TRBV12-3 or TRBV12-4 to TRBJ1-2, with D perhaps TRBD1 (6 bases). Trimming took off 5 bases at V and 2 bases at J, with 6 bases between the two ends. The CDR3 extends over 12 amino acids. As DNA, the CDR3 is TGTGCCAGCAGTACAGGGAACTATGGCTACACCTTC. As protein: CASSTGNYGYTF.

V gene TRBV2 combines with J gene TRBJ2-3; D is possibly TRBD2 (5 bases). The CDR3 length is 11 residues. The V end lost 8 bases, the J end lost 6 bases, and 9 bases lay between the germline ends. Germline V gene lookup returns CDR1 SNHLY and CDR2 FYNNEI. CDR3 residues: CASLDWDTQYF. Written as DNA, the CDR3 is TGTGCCAGCCTGGACTGGGATACGCAGTATTTT.

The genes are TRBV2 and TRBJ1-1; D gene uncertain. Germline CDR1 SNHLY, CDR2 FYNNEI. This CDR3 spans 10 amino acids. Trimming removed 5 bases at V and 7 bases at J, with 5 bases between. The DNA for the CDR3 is TGTGCCAGCAGTTCAGGTGAAGCTTTCTTT. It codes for CASSSGEAFF. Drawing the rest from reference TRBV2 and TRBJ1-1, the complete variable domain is EPEVTQTPSHQVTQMGQEVILRCVPISNHLYFYWYRQILGQKVEFLVSFYNNEISEKSEIFDDQFSVERPDGSNFTLKIRSTKLEDSAMYFCASSSGEAFFGQGTRLTVV.

The CDR3 region is CATSPRQGRRQPQHF. In DNA form, the CDR3 reads TGTGCCACCAGCCCCCGACAGGGGCGACGTCAGCCCCAGCATTTT. The chain has TRBV15 and TRBJ1-5; TRBD1 aligns across 8 bases. The CDR3 length is 15 residues. Germline-derived CDR1 and CDR2 are LNHNV and YYDKDF (reference sequence). Unmatched junction bases numbered 9, after V lost 5 bases and J lost 6 bases.

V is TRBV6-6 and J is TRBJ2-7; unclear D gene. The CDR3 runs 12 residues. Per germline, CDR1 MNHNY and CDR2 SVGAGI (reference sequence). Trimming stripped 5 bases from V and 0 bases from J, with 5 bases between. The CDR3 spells CASSRTSYEQYF. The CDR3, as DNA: TGTGCCAGCAGTAGAACCTCCTACGAGCAGTACTTC.